This entry concerns a single TCR beta chain. Its antigen is unknown. These data come from a study of pediatric ulcerative colitis. Whole-study results and caveats: Compared with controls, ulcerative colitis showed greater blood-rectum clone sharing.

Profiled with immunoSEQ multiplex PCR; TCRdb holds only in-frame clones, not every one. In the table there are about 36,000 clones, over 80% of which are singletons. The source is a girl between 5 and 17 years old with moderate ulcerative colitis. The specimen sequenced was blood.

The CDR3 protein is CASSAAGSTDTQYF. CDR3 in DNA: TGTGCCAGCAGTGCAGCGGGAAGCACAGATACGCAGTATTTT. This rearrangement joins TRBV28 to TRBJ2-3, with 7 bases aligning to TRBD2. Per germline, CDR1 MDHEN and CDR2 SYDVKM. This CDR3 is 14 amino acids long. Germline trimming cut 5 bases from V and 0 bases from J; bases unmatched to any gene: 2.